This T cell receptor (beta chain) was sequenced for a study of T cells in Graves' hyperthyroidism and ophthalmopathy (dated by TCRdb to the late 2010s). At the level of the whole study: A discovery cohort of roughly 100 patients, 43 with Graves' ophthalmopathy and 55 to 60 with stable Graves' hyperthyroidism, was used to find distinguishing TCR V-J signatures. The study also compared thyroid tissue and blood T-cell repertoires from several Graves' hyperthyroidism patients. The 95 to 100 discovery patients were randomly divided into training and test sets at a 7:3 ratio. Once sampling was done, hyperthyroidism patients were given methimazole at a starting dose of 30 mg daily, whereas ophthalmopathy patients were given high-dose intravenous methylprednisolone. Prospective prediction of ophthalmopathy was tested in an independent validation cohort consisting of 18 hyperthyroidism patients and 15 to 17 patients who later progressed to ophthalmopathy. According to the paper, TCR Vbeta CDR3 sequencing was carried out on around 140 peripheral blood samples, which came from 40 to 45 ophthalmopathy, under 85 hyperthyroidism and roughly 17 progressor patients.

General conclusions and limits of the study: In validation, the model predicted progression to ophthalmopathy with roughly 70% sensitivity and 72% to 75% specificity, a median of 6.5 months before onset. Most expanded thyroid clonotypes (frequency above 0.001) were also detected in blood, suggesting blood repertoires may reflect thyroid immune responses. Sample size was not statistically predetermined, and blinding of investigators to group allocation was not performed. In cross-validation, a model built on a 13 V-J signature told ophthalmopathy apart from stable hyperthyroidism with just under 90% sensitivity and around 84% specificity, and in testing the same model reached 80%/75%.

Exclusion was applied to patients with uncontrolled infections, other autoimmune diseases, pregnancy or lactation. Diagnoses were based on clinical symptoms, serum thyroxine and TRAb, thyroid ultrasound and orbital computed tomography. Trizol reagent was used to extract total RNA, and RNA quality was then checked on an Agilent 2100 Bioanalyzer. TCR beta CDR3 regions were amplified from RNA transcripts. For the first round of RT-PCR on the TCR CDR3, the HTBI primer set was used together with the Qiagen OneStep RT-PCR kit. Libraries were constructed in a second round of multiplex PCR, after which size selection and purification were carried out. Paired-end sequencing of the libraries was performed with 100 bp reads on an Illumina HiSeq2000. The authors processed their data as follows. SOAPnuke was used to process the raw data, throwing out any read that contained adapters or uncalled bases, had a mean Phred below 15, or lacked an exact constant-primer or identifier match. High-quality paired reads were merged using COPE v1.2.5, and each unique nucleotide sequence was defined as a clonotype. MiTCR v1.1 was used to align the clonotypes against IMGT TRBV, TRBD and TRBJ reference segments. The analysis was restricted to V-J combinations with a frequency above 0.0001, which together covered 99.2% of the repertoires. A TCS score was defined as the ratio of F50 (clonal expansion) to E x V (chaos), with BLOSUM62-based TCRdist applied between CDR3 peptides within each V-J. Welch's t-statistics and random forest reduced roughly 540 V-J features to 13, which were used in a naive Bayes classifier (R e1071). The Morisita-Horn index was used to measure how similar the thyroid and blood repertoires were. Using fastp trimming at Q25 and MiXCR clonotype assembly, TCRdb reanalyzed the public sequencing data and kept in-frame beta chains. A single entry per CDR3 protein holds the most common genes and DNA from its merged rows. TCRdb's processing, not the authors' own work, is the source of the V and J calls. This sample has around 660,000 distinct CDR3 sequences in its table, and about 45% of those were observed once. Roughly 6.5% of the sample is taken by the ten largest.

Of note for this clonotype: The target of this receptor is not known. One end of the junction varies from germline; a read error may be responsible.

CDR1 and CDR2 are read off the germline V gene (reference sequence) as SEHNR and FQNEAQ. Its CDR3 holds 13 amino acids, cysteine through phenylalanine. Of all the DNA, just the CDR3 is kept, 39 bases in frame from base 1. The clonotype originates from an adult man with Graves' disease, either hyperthyroidism or ophthalmopathy (not recorded which). The rearranged chain carries TRBV7-9 and TRBJ2-5; the best D guess is TRBD1, with 6 bases matching. The sequenced material came from peripheral blood or thyroid tissue (not recorded which). For the CDR3, the sequence is CASSPRTEETQSF. The DNA reads TGTGCCAGCAGCCCCCGGACAGAAGAGACCCAGTCCTTC.